These 8 T cell receptor beta chains originate from one sample sequenced in a study of PD-1 blockade in classical Hodgkin lymphoma. This table comes from immunoSEQ multiplex PCR, and its TCRdb copy is limited to in-frame clones, with some not included. The table lists roughly 29,000 clones, approximately 93% of them singletons, with 3.8% in the top ten. Time point: newly diagnosed, previously untreated cHL patient sample. The sample consisted of peripheral blood mononuclear cells (PBMCs). These receptors were taken from a human donor with classical Hodgkin lymphoma.

This sequence joins TRBV5-4 and TRBJ2-3; 9 bases map to TRBD2. The CDR3 is made up of 15 amino acids. Germline-derived CDR1 and CDR2 are SGHNT and YYREEE (reference sequence). The trim removed 1 base at V and 2 bases at J, leaving 2 bases unmatched. In nucleotides, the CDR3 is TGTGCCAGCAGCTTGCGACTAGCGGACACAGATACGCAGTATTTT. As protein: CASSLRLADTDTQYF.

This chain connects TRBV19 to TRBJ2-3; TRBD1 aligns across 7 bases. Germline assignment: CDR1 LNHDA and CDR2 SQIVND (reference sequence). V lost 3 bases to trimming and J lost 0 bases; unmatched junction nucleotides: 9. The CDR3 spans 17 residues. The CDR3 sequence: CASSIPGQVYSTDTQYF. CDR3 nucleotides: TGTGCCAGTAGTATTCCCGGACAGGTCTATAGCACAGATACGCAGTATTTT.

This chain joins TRBV2 and TRBJ2-3, with a possible D match to TRBD2 (5 bases). This CDR3 has 16 residues. Germline CDR1 reads SNHLY; CDR2 reads FYNNEI. The V and J ends lost 5 bases and 0 bases respectively, with 15 bases between them. The CDR3 loop is CASSRENGDSTDTQYF. DNA of the CDR3: TGTGCCAGCAGTAGGGAGAACGGTGATAGCACAGATACGCAGTATTTT.

The V gene is TRBV6-1, the J gene TRBJ2-5, with D possibly being TRBD1 (6 bases). This CDR3 region has 14 residues. CDR1 MNHNS and CDR2 SASEGT come from the germline V gene. Between the trimmed V and J ends, which lost 0 bases and 2 bases, there was a span of 7 bases. The CDR3 here is CASSEAQGQETQYF. CDR3 DNA sequence: TGTGCCAGCAGTGAAGCTCAGGGGCAAGAGACCCAGTACTTC.

This sequence joins TRBV28 and TRBJ2-1; 10 bases agree with TRBD2. V shed 3 bases and J 9 bases; nucleotides not matched to a gene: 5. Germline V gene sequence: CDR1 MDHEN, CDR2 SYDVKM. The CDR3 spans 14 residues. The CDR3 nucleotides read TGTGCCAGCAGTTTGCTAGCGGGAGCTGGTGAGCAGTTCTTC. Translation: CASSLLAGAGEQFF.

The V and J genes are TRBV11-3 and TRBJ2-2, with D possibly matching TRBD1 (6 bases). Germline CDR1 is SGHNT and CDR2 is YENEEA. The CDR3 consists of 16 residues. V dropped 0 bases and J dropped 0 bases, with 8 bases sitting between them. The CDR3 DNA sequence: TGTGCCAGCAGCTTAGATTCAGGGGCGAACACCGGGGAGCTGTTTTTT. Translated: CASSLDSGANTGELFF.

The rearrangement links TRBV7-9 to TRBJ2-7; D may be TRBD1 (6 bases). The V gene's germline CDR1 is SEHNR and CDR2 FQNEAQ (reference sequence). CDR3 length: 16 amino acids. V was pared by 1 base and J by 1 base, with 14 bases between. Here the CDR3 reads CASSLGQGTFSYEQYF. In DNA, the CDR3 is TGTGCCAGCAGCTTAGGTCAGGGGACATTTTCCTACGAGCAGTACTTC.

V and J are TRBV6-7 and TRBJ2-4; D assignment may be TRBD1 or TRBD2 (5 bases each). TRBV6-7 is placed among ORFs of uncertain function. Trimming shortened V by 7 bases and J by 5 bases, and 21 bases separated the two germline ends. The CDR3 runs to 16 residues. This CDR3 is CASTTLDNVGENIQYF. CDR3 coding DNA: TGTGCCAGCACCACACTGGACAACGTGGGGGAAAACATTCAGTACTTC.